What follows are 16 T cell receptor beta chains derived from one specimen sequenced in a study of shared clonotypes between healthy human individuals. TCRdb's copy holds only in-frame clones and misses some; the assay was immunoSEQ multiplex PCR. This table has 650,000 to 750,000 clones, 55% to 75% appearing once. Source material: memory CD4+ T cells sorted from blood. Noted subset: CD45RA-negative fraction. These TCRs come from a woman under 40 in good health.

This chain links TRBV6-1 with TRBJ2-7; D gene ambiguous. V lost 2 bases and J lost 7, with 12 bases in between. The germline V gene has CDR1 MNHNS and CDR2 SASEGT. This CDR3 spans 13 amino acids. The CDR3 DNA is TGTGCCAGCAGTGAATGGCAGGTTGGGGAGCAGTACTTC. Translating it yields CASSEWQVGEQYF.

This chain joins TRBV7-9 and TRBJ1-2; weak D call: TRBD1 (5 bases). CDR1 and CDR2 from the germline V gene are SEHNR and FQNEAQ (reference sequence). This CDR3 contains 13 residues. Trimming left V 5 bases short and J 5 bases short, with 12 bases between. The CDR3 region has the DNA TGTGCCAGCAGCCAGGACACATCGTATGGCTACACCTTC. Translating gives CASSQDTSYGYTF.

This chain links TRBV15 with TRBJ1-4, with 8 bases matching TRBD1. Trimming took 7 bases from V and 6 from J; bases not matched to a gene: 7. CDR1 and CDR2 (germline): LNHNV, YYDKDF (reference sequence). The CDR3 covers 14 residues. CDR3 coding DNA: TGTGCCACCAATCCGGGACAGGCTTATGAAAAACTGTTTTTT. Encoded protein: CATNPGQAYEKLFF.

The chain is built from TRBV28 and TRBJ2-5, with D uncertain. CDR1 is MDHEN, CDR2 SYDVKM, per germline. This CDR3 comprises 10 residues. The CDR3 is CATEQETQYF. In nucleotides, the CDR3 is TGTGCTACCGAACAAGAGACCCAGTACTTC.

The chain recombines TRBV2 with TRBJ1-4; D is ambiguous. In germline, CDR1 is SNHLY, CDR2 FYNNEI. This CDR3 comprises 13 residues. V was shortened by 8 bases and J by 7 bases, with 14 bases between the two germline ends. CDR3 sequence reads: CASVRRNSEKLFF. For the CDR3, the DNA is TGTGCCAGCGTACGACGTAACTCTGAAAAACTGTTTTTT.

J is TRBJ1-1 and V is TRBV5-1, with D uncertain. CDR3 length: 15 residues. The V gene lost 3 bases and the J gene lost 2 bases, with 14 bases spanning the gap. Germline CDR1 SGHRS, CDR2 YFSETQ. Here the CDR3 DNA reads TGCGCCAGCAGCTGGGAACCCTCCCGAAACACTGAAGCTTTCTTT. Protein product: CASSWEPSRNTEAFF.

CDR3 loop: CASSLDVYEQYF. CDR3 sequence (DNA): TGTGCCAGCAGCCTGGACGTCTACGAGCAGTACTTC. The chain combines TRBV7-2 with TRBJ2-7; D gene ambiguous. Trimming removed 5 bases from V and 3 bases from J, with 8 bases in between. Germline-derived CDR1 and CDR2 are SGHTA and FQGNSA. This CDR3 has 12 amino acids. Filled out from reference TRBV7-2 and TRBJ2-7, the complete variable domain reads GAGVSQSPSNKVTEKGKDVELRCDPISGHTALYWYRQSLGQGLEFLIYFQGNSAPDKSGLPSDRFSAERTGGSVSTLTIQRTQQEDSAVYLCASSLDVYEQYFGPGTRLTVT.

Here the CDR3 DNA reads TGTGCCAGCAGCTTAGCGGCTAGCGGGACTGGGGAGCTGTTTTTT. It specifies CASSLAASGTGELFF. The chain recombines TRBV7-6 with TRBJ2-2; 9 positions match TRBD2. CDR1 and CDR2 (germline): SGHVS, FNYEAQ. V was clipped by 0 bases and J by 8 bases; unmatched bases: 4. The CDR3 contains 15 residues.

The rearrangement joins TRBV6-4 to TRBJ1-5; no definite D call. CDR1 and CDR2 from the germline V gene are MRHNA and SNTAGT. Trimming pared 3 bases from V and 0 bases from J, leaving 12 bases between. The CDR3 runs to 16 residues. Written as DNA, the CDR3 is TGTGCCAGCAGTGAAAGGGCAGGTCATAGCAATCAGCCCCAGCATTTT. It specifies CASSERAGHSNQPQHF.

This sequence joins TRBV13 and TRBJ2-3; D is ambiguous. Germline values: CDR1 PRHDT, CDR2 FYEKMQ (reference sequence). This CDR3 has 12 residues. Trimming took 3 bases from V and 4 from J, leaving 5 bases between them. The CDR3 sequence is CASSFVADTQYF. CDR3 nucleotides: TGTGCCAGCAGCTTCGTGGCAGATACGCAGTATTTT.

This clone was detected a few times. The genes are TRBV28 and TRBJ2-7; D not certain. The ends were cut back, 4 bases at V and 0 bases at J, with 19 bases in the middle. The CDR3 covers 17 residues. Germline values: CDR1 MDHEN, CDR2 SYDVKM. CDR3 protein: CASSSPARPANSYEQYF. DNA for the CDR3: TGTGCCAGCAGTTCGCCCGCCCGACCGGCGAACTCCTACGAGCAGTACTTC.

Details on this clone: Other DNA sequences in this sample translate to the same CDR3. The chain couples TRBV2 to TRBJ2-3; D is undetermined. V lost 1 base, J lost 2 bases, and 7 bases lay in between. The CDR3 length is 14 residues. CDR1 SNHLY and CDR2 FYNNEI come from the germline V gene. CDR3 coding DNA: TGTGCCAGCAGTGAAGGAGCGAACACAGATACGCAGTATTTT. This sequence encodes CASSEGANTDTQYF.

CDR3 bases: TGTGCCAGCAGTAATAGCGGGAACACAGATACGCAGTATTTT. Translating gives CASSNSGNTDTQYF. The chain carries TRBV6-1 and TRBJ2-3, with TRBD2 identical over 8 bases. The V gene's germline CDR1 is MNHNS and CDR2 SASEGT. This CDR3 is 14 amino acids long. V was pared by 5 bases and J by 2 bases, with 3 bases of the junction left unmatched.

The chain couples TRBV5-1 to TRBJ2-5; 7 nucleotides match TRBD1. Germline V gives CDR1 SGHRS, CDR2 YFSETQ. There are 16 residues in the CDR3. The J segment lost 0 bases and the V segment lost 4 bases, leaving 9 bases of the junction unmatched. The CDR3 spells CASSPSGQAYQETQYF. For the CDR3, the DNA is TGCGCCAGCAGCCCGTCAGGACAGGCGTACCAAGAGACCCAGTACTTC.

The chain carries TRBV19 and TRBJ1-2; D not certain. Germline values: CDR1 LNHDA, CDR2 SQIVND (reference sequence). The CDR3 runs to 14 residues. V lost 4 bases and J lost 6, with 15 bases in between. This chain's CDR3 is CASSNIGGSHGYTF. CDR3 in DNA: TGTGCCAGTAGTAATATCGGAGGCAGCCATGGCTACACCTTC.

The chain joins TRBV27 to TRBJ2-1; 9 nucleotides align to TRBD1. The CDR3 spans 14 residues. V dropped 6 bases and J dropped 4; count of bases not matched to a gene: 4. Looked up from germline, CDR1 is MNHEY and CDR2 is SMNVEV (reference sequence). The CDR3 coding sequence is TGTGCCAGCAGCCAACAGGGGGCTTACAATGAGCAGTTCTTC. This encodes CASSQQGAYNEQFF.